Below, 23 T cell receptor beta chains from the same sample are listed, as sequenced in a study of T cells in Graves' hyperthyroidism and ophthalmopathy. Amplification of TCR beta CDR3 regions was performed using RNA transcripts as template. The HTBI primer set drove a first-round RT-PCR of the TCR CDR3. Using its own MiXCR run on the multiplex PCR reads, TCRdb lists one record per CDR3 protein. This table holds about 610,000 distinct CDR3 sequences, roughly 14% found once. Sequenced sample: blood. The receptors stem from a woman between 40 and 50 years old with Graves' ophthalmopathy.

In this sample, this clonotype turned up many times. The rearrangement joins TRBV6-5 to TRBJ2-5; TRBD1 aligns across 10 bases. Trimming took 4 bases from V and 2 from J; bases not matched to a gene: 4. Germline V gene lookup returns CDR1 MNHEY and CDR2 SVGAGI. The CDR3 consists of 15 residues. The chain's CDR3 is CASSWGQGHQETQYF. The CDR3 DNA sequence: TGTGCCAGCAGTTGGGGACAGGGGCATCAAGAGACCCAGTACTTC.

There are many counts of this clonotype. CDR3 in DNA: TGCGCCAGCAGCTCTTGGACTGACGGGGAGCTGTTTTTT. Its translation is CASSSWTDGELFF. This sequence joins TRBV5-1 and TRBJ2-2, with D possibly TRBD2 on 5 matching bases. Per the germline V gene, CDR1 is SGHRS and CDR2 is YFSETQ. This CDR3 is built from 13 residues. Deletions cut 3 bases from V and 7 bases from J, with 10 bases between.

This clonotype was recorded many times. This chain uses TRBV7-9 with TRBJ2-7; unclear D gene. The CDR3 is 13 residues long. Germline V gene data show CDR1 as SEHNR and CDR2 as FQNEAQ (reference sequence). Trimming cost V 5 bases and J 2 bases, with 10 bases left between them. CDR3 amino acids: CASSIINPYEQYF. The CDR3, as DNA: TGTGCCAGCAGCATAATAAATCCCTACGAGCAGTACTTC.

The chain is built from TRBV5-1 and TRBJ1-2, with D perhaps TRBD1 (6 bases). Germline V gene sequence: CDR1 SGHRS, CDR2 YFSETQ. CDR3 length: 14 residues. Trimming stripped 7 bases from V and 7 bases from J, with 20 bases between. CDR3 DNA sequence: TGCGCCAGCTTCGAGGGCGGACAGTCCTCTGGCTACACCTTC. Translation gives CASFEGGQSSGYTF.

The chain has TRBV12-3 or TRBV12-4 and TRBJ1-5; 7 bases fit TRBD1. This CDR3 is built from 17 residues. Trimming removed 8 bases from V and 1 base from J; junction bases left unmatched: 14. CDR3 DNA: TGTGCCAGCCAAATGGGGACAGCTACGACCAGCAATCAGCCCCAGCATTTT. Its translation is CASQMGTATTSNQPQHF.

This clonotype was seen many times. The chain uses TRBV15 and TRBJ1-5; D is possibly TRBD1 (5 bases). The V end was cut by 8 bases, the J end by 2 bases, with 13 bases between. CDR1 is LNHNV and CDR2 is YYDKDF in the germline V gene (reference sequence). The CDR3 has 14 residues. This CDR3 reads CATQREQGNQPQHF. In nucleotides, the CDR3 is TGTGCCACCCAGAGGGAACAGGGCAATCAGCCCCAGCATTTT. Based on the CDR3 plus reference TRBV15 and TRBJ1-5, the full variable domain is DAMVIQNPRYQVTQFGKPVTLSCSQTLNHNVMYWYQQKSSQAPKLLFHYYDKDFNNEADTPDNFQSRRPNTSFCFLDIRSPGLGDTAMYLCATQREQGNQPQHFGDGTRLSIL.

In this sample, this clonotype turned up many times. The rearrangement uses TRBV2 and TRBJ1-6; weak D call: TRBD1 (6 bases). CDR1 SNHLY and CDR2 FYNNEI come from the germline V gene. V lost 8 bases and J 7 bases, leaving 12 bases between the germline ends. The CDR3 loop spans 13 amino acids. The CDR3 here is CASWDQGNSPLHF. The CDR3 DNA is TGTGCCAGCTGGGATCAGGGGAATTCACCCCTCCACTTT.

This clonotype came up many times. The rearrangement joins TRBV20-1 to TRBJ2-7, with D possibly TRBD2 on 6 matching bases. The CDR3 covers 12 residues. Germline V gene sequence: CDR1 DFQATT, CDR2 SNEGSKA (reference sequence). V lost 6 bases to trimming and J lost 4 bases, with 13 bases between them. The DNA for the CDR3 is TGCAGTGCACCACTAGGAGGGTACGAGCAGTACTTC. This encodes CSAPLGGYEQYF.

This clonotype was counted at least ten times. This chain joins TRBV27 and TRBJ1-5, with D possibly TRBD1 on 6 matching bases. In germline, CDR1 is MNHEY, CDR2 SMNVEV (reference sequence). The V and J ends lost 6 bases and 6 bases respectively, with 15 bases between them. The CDR3 is 14 amino acids. The CDR3 sequence: CASSFLGGGQPQHF. DNA of the CDR3: TGTGCCAGCAGCTTCTTGGGGGGCGGTCAGCCCCAGCATTTT.

This clonotype was detected many times. This sequence joins TRBV15 and TRBJ1-1; D gene unclear. V was pared by 0 bases and J by 1 base, with 6 bases between. This CDR3 is built from 14 residues. Germline V CDR1 and CDR2: LNHNV, YYDKDF (reference sequence). The CDR3, as DNA: TGTGCCACCAGCAGAGAGTCGGCGAACACTGAAGCTTTCTTT. Its translation: CATSRESANTEAFF. Using reference TRBV15 and TRBJ1-1 for the parts outside the CDR3, the full variable domain is DAMVIQNPRYQVTQFGKPVTLSCSQTLNHNVMYWYQQKSSQAPKLLFHYYDKDFNNEADTPDNFQSRRPNTSFCFLDIRSPGLGDTAMYLCATSRESANTEAFFGQGTRLTVV.

The chain uses TRBV25-1 and TRBJ1-1, with D possibly matching TRBD1 (5 bases). CDR1 is MGHDK, CDR2 SYGVNS, per germline. V was trimmed by 3 bases and J by 8 bases, leaving 16 bases between them. The CDR3 runs 14 residues. The CDR3 DNA follows: TGTGCCAGCAGTGATTGGCGGGGCAGGTCAGAAGCTTTCTTT. This encodes CASSDWRGRSEAFF.

This clonotype came up many times. The V and J genes are TRBV11-1 and TRBJ1-2; possible D gene TRBD1, 6 bases. CDR1 and CDR2 (germline): SGHAT, FQDESV (reference sequence). V was trimmed by 5 bases and J by 3 bases, leaving 13 bases between them. The CDR3 has 14 residues. CDR3 DNA sequence: TGTGCCAGCAGCCCGAAACAGGGATACTATGGCTACACCTTC. Its protein is CASSPKQGYYGYTF.

This clonotype was seen repeatedly, ten times or more. The rearrangement uses TRBV27 and TRBJ2-7, with TRBD2 matching over 10 bases. Germline CDR1 MNHEY, CDR2 SMNVEV (reference sequence). The CDR3 covers 15 residues. The V and J ends lost 5 bases and 5 bases, in that order; junction bases with no gene match: 9. CDR3: CASSPRASGSHEQYF. The CDR3, as DNA: TGTGCCAGCAGTCCAAGGGCTAGCGGGAGCCACGAGCAGTACTTC.

The gene calls are TRBV7-9 and TRBJ2-2; D unresolved. V lost 4 bases, J lost 3 bases, and 9 bases lay in between. Germline CDR1 is SEHNR and CDR2 is FQNEAQ (reference sequence). The CDR3 is made up of 14 amino acids. The CDR3 coding sequence is TGTGCCAGCAGCTCGAAGAAGGACACCGGGGAGCTGTTTTTT. Translation: CASSSKKDTGELFF.

The chain employs TRBV7-3 and TRBJ1-5, with D unresolved. Trimming left V 2 bases short and J 7 bases short, with 15 bases between. The CDR3 is 15 residues long. The germline V gene encodes CDR1 SGHTA and CDR2 FQGTGA. CDR3 residues: CASSLVSTSGQPQHF. The DNA of the CDR3 is TGTGCCAGCAGCTTAGTCTCTACGTCGGGACAGCCCCAGCATTTT. Supplemented by reference TRBV7-3 and TRBJ1-5, the full variable domain reads GAGVSQTPSNKVTEKGKYVELRCDPISGHTALYWYRQSLGQGPEFLIYFQGTGAADDSGLPNDRFFAVRPEGSVSTLKIQRTERGDSAVYLCASSLVSTSGQPQHFGDGTRLSIL.

This clonotype was found many times. The rearrangement links TRBV12-3 or TRBV12-4 to TRBJ2-5; TRBD2 is a possible D gene (7 bases). Trimming removed 6 bases from V and 1 base from J, with 18 bases in between. CDR3 length equals 16 residues. This chain's CDR3 is CASSLGAGAVQETQYF. The CDR3 DNA reads as TGTGCCAGCAGCCTTGGGGCGGGGGCAGTCCAAGAGACCCAGTACTTC.

This clonotype was recorded many times. CDR3 nucleotide sequence: TGTGCCAGCAGCACTCAGACTAGTCTAGCGCAGTACTTC. Translation: CASSTQTSLAQYF. The rearrangement uses TRBV28 and TRBJ2-7, with D perhaps matching TRBD2 (6 bases). Trimming removed 6 bases at V and 9 bases at J, with 18 bases between. Germline values: CDR1 MDHEN, CDR2 SYDVKM. The CDR3 consists of 13 residues.

This clonotype has a handful of counts. The V gene is TRBV2, the J gene TRBJ2-1; D may be TRBD1 or TRBD2 (6 bases each). The CDR3 runs 15 residues. Between the trimmed V and J ends, which lost 8 bases and 7 bases, there was a span of 21 bases. The germline gives CDR1 SNHLY, CDR2 FYNNEI. The CDR3 is CASRRGGNDGNEQFF. DNA of the CDR3: TGTGCCAGCCGTAGAGGGGGGAATGATGGGAATGAGCAGTTCTTC.

This clonotype has only a few counts. The chain has TRBV4-2 and TRBJ1-6; D possibly corresponds to TRBD1 (5 bases). Germline V CDR1 and CDR2: LGHNA, YNFKEQ. The V end was cut by 0 bases, the J end by 9 bases, with 6 bases between. This CDR3 is 13 amino acids long. The CDR3 DNA reads as TGTGCCAGCAGCCAAGAAGGGGTTTCACCCCTCCACTTT. This codes for CASSQEGVSPLHF.

This clonotype has ten or more counts. The gene calls are TRBV29-1 and TRBJ1-2; 8 positions agree with TRBD1. Looked up from germline, CDR1 is SQVTM and CDR2 is ANQGSEA. The CDR3 consists of 17 residues. V lost 5 bases and J lost 4; bases outside the gene matches: 18. CDR3 region: CSVLDRVRGNPSYGYTF. CDR3 in DNA: TGCAGCGTTCTGGACAGGGTAAGGGGTAATCCGAGCTATGGCTACACCTTC.

This clonotype came up many times. CDR3: CASSFSGTSGRQETQYF. In DNA form, the CDR3 reads TGTGCCAGCAGTTTCTCCGGGACTAGCGGGAGACAAGAGACCCAGTACTTC. The chain employs TRBV6-5 and TRBJ2-5, with 14 bases matching TRBD2. In germline, CDR1 is MNHEY, CDR2 SVGAGI. The CDR3 spans 17 residues. J was trimmed by 2 bases and V by 4 bases; bases with no gene match: 6.

This clonotype was detected ten times or more. The chain links TRBV20-1 to TRBJ2-5; D remains ambiguous. The CDR3 consists of 12 residues. CDR1 and CDR2 from the germline V gene are DFQATT and SNEGSKA (reference sequence). Trimming stripped 6 bases from V and 6 bases from J, with 14 bases between. CDR3 residues: CSAPRRGQTQYF. The DNA for the CDR3 is TGCAGTGCGCCTCGACGAGGACAGACCCAGTACTTC.

This clonotype was recorded a few times. The rearrangement links TRBV7-9 to TRBJ2-7; 7 bases are a match to TRBD2. The germline V gene encodes CDR1 SEHNR and CDR2 FQNEAQ (reference sequence). CDR3 size: 15 residues. The V and J ends lost 1 base and 6 bases, in that order; junction bases with no gene match: 9. The CDR3 region has the DNA TGTGCCAGCAGCTTAGATTTGGCGGGAGTTCCCGAGCAGTACTTC. Translation: CASSLDLAGVPEQYF.